One and the same sample provided the 5 T cell receptor beta chains below, sequenced in a study of brain T cells in children with intractable seizures (dated by TCRdb to about 2021). Libraries were built with the immunoSEQ multiplex PCR assay. TCRdb obtained this table from immuneACCESS and retained in-frame rearrangements with V and J assigned. These tables miss some clones; where compared with another copy, unresolved V genes account for less than half of the shortfall, and the remainder is unexplained. Present in this sample are tens of thousands of clones, 94% of which were seen just once. The biggest ten clones account for roughly 6.5% of the sample. The sample's time point label is to be understood as: resected brain tissue, or blood drawn just prior to surgery. The sequenced sample was peripheral blood, obtained at surgery. Receptor source: a boy between 10 and 17 years old with focal cortical dysplasia and intractable seizures.

This sequence joins TRBV11-2 and TRBJ2-7; TRBD2 matches 10 bases. The V segment lost 3 bases and the J segment 4 bases; nucleotides outside the gene matches: 3. This CDR3 comprises 14 residues. CDR1 SGHAT and CDR2 FQNNGV come from the germline V gene. The CDR3: CASSLGAGGYEQYV. CDR3 coding DNA: TGTGCCAGCAGCTTGGGAGCGGGAGGGTACGAGCAGTACGTC.

The V call is TRBV28, the J call TRBJ1-1, with TRBD1 identical over 7 bases. After removal of 4 bases from V and 4 bases from J, the junction contained 9 bases not matched to a gene. This CDR3 region has 15 residues. Per the germline V gene, CDR1 is MDHEN and CDR2 is SYDVKM. CDR3 sequence reads: CASSSQRGGLTEAFF. The CDR3 coding sequence is TGTGCCAGCAGTTCCCAAAGAGGGGGCCTCACTGAAGCTTTCTTT.

The chain carries TRBV7-7 and TRBJ1-6; D unresolved. V was cut by 1 base and J by 4 bases, with 17 bases left in between. From germline, CDR1 is SSHAT and CDR2 FNYEAQ (reference sequence). This CDR3 spans 18 amino acids. The CDR3: CASSLEDRFLVYNSPLHF. CDR3 nucleotide sequence: TGTGCCAGCAGCTTAGAGGACCGATTCCTCGTTTATAATTCACCCCTCCACTTT.

The chain employs TRBV20-1 and TRBJ2-3, with D perhaps assigned TRBD1 or TRBD2 (5 bases each). V lost 3 bases, J lost 2 bases, and 21 bases lay in between. The CDR3 totals 17 residues. Germline values: CDR1 DFQATT, CDR2 SNEGSKA (reference sequence). DNA for the CDR3: TGCAGTGCTAGTTCGCTCCAGGGCCAAGGGACCACAGATACGCAGTATTTT. Translation: CSASSLQGQGTTDTQYF.

The chain couples TRBV4-1 to TRBJ2-7; TRBD2 aligns across 9 bases. V shed 3 bases and J 3 bases; nucleotides not matched to a gene: 15. The CDR3 is 18 amino acids. The germline V gene encodes CDR1 MGHRA and CDR2 YSYEKL. This CDR3 is CASSQPREGSGGIYEQYF. The CDR3 nucleotides are TGCGCCAGCAGCCAGCCCCGCGAAGGGAGCGGGGGGATCTACGAGCAGTACTTC.